This T cell receptor (beta chain) was sequenced during a study of blood T cell repertoires in COVID-19. Study-level background: The United States, Italy and Spain were the sources of the acute and convalescent COVID-19 samples. Sources were T cells, B-cell-depleted T cells, or PBMCs; the material itself was cDNA or gDNA.

Source study methods: Cell counts per sample came from amplifying reference gene primers. The table came from immunoSEQ multiplex PCR; TCRdb's copy has only in-frame clones and leaves some out. V and J calls and clone size are copied from that table; D and trimming were computed from the DNA. The sample contains hundreds of thousands of clones, about 90% of which appear only once. Trimming removed 3 bases from V and 6 bases from J; junction bases left unmatched: 6. This CDR3 has 14 residues. CDR1 is SGHRS, CDR2 YFSETQ, per germline. Sequenced material: peripheral blood. The V and J genes are TRBV5-1 and TRBJ1-3, with 7 bases matching TRBD1. This clonotype was sampled from a man aged 60 to 75 who had recovered from COVID-19. This CDR3 is CASSSGTAVNTIYF. For the CDR3, the DNA is TGCGCCAGCAGCTCCGGGACAGCTGTAAACACCATATATTTT. Using reference TRBV5-1 and TRBJ1-3 for the parts outside the CDR3, the full variable domain is KAGVTQTPRYLIKTRGQQVTLSCSPISGHRSVSWYQQTPGQGLQFLFEYFSETQRNKGNFPGRFSGRQFSNSRSEMNVSTLELGDSALYLCASSSGTAVNTIYFGEGSWLTVV.